This TCR beta chain derives from a study of blood T cell repertoires in COVID-19. About the research overall: The United States, Italy and Spain supplied acute and convalescent COVID-19 samples.

The CDR3 consists of 19 residues. Germline assignment: CDR1 MRHNA and CDR2 SNTAGT. V lost 7 bases and J 7 bases, leaving 32 bases between the germline ends. Assay: immunoSEQ multiplex PCR; the TCRdb copy retains only in-frame clones and omits some. Of tens of thousands of clones in the sample, around nine tenths were seen once. This receptor was obtained from a woman between 45 and 60 years old with active or convalescent COVID-19. Sequenced material: peripheral blood. The chain joins TRBV6-4 to TRBJ1-5, with TRBD1 as a possible D gene (6 bases). CDR3 nucleotides: TGTGCCAGCATGTTTTTAGGACTCCGGGACACATCTGGCGGGCAGCCCCAGCATTTT. Protein product: CASMFLGLRDTSGGQPQHF.